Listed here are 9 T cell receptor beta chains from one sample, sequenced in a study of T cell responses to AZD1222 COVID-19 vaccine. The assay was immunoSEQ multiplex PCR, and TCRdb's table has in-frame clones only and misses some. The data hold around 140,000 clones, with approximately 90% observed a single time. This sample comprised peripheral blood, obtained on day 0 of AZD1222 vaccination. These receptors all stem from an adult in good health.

This CDR3 is CASSQRGTSGGPDTQYF. CDR3 nucleotides: TGTGCCAGCAGCCAACGGGGGACTAGCGGGGGGCCAGATACGCAGTATTTT. The J gene is TRBJ2-3, the V gene TRBV4-2; TRBD2 aligns across 15 bases. The CDR3 has 17 residues. Losses at the gene ends were 2 bases for V and 4 bases for J; bases not matched to a gene: 4. Germline V gene sequence: CDR1 LGHNA, CDR2 YNFKEQ.

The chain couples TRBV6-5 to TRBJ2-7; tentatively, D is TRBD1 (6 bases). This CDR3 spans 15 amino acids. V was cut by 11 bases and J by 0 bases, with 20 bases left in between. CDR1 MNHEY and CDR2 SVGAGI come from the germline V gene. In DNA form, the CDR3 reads TGTGCCGCAGATGCAGGGGATACCCTCTCCTACGAGCAGTACTTC. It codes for CAADAGDTLSYEQYF.

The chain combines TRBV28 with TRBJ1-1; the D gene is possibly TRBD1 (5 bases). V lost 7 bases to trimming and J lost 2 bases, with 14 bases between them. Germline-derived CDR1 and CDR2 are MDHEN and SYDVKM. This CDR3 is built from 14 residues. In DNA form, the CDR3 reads TGTGCCAGCACCCCGGGACGGGGAAACACTGAAGCTTTCTTT. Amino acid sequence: CASTPGRGNTEAFF.

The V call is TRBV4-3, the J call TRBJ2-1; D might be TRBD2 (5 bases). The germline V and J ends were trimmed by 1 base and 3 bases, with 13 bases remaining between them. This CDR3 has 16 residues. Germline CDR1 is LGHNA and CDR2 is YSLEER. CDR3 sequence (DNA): TGCGCCAGCAGCCAAGCTCCCAGCGGTGACTACAATGAGCAGTTCTTC. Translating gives CASSQAPSGDYNEQFF.

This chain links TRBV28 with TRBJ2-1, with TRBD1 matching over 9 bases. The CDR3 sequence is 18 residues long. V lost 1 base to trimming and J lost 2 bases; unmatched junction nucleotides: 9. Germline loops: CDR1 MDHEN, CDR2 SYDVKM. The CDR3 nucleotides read TGTGCCAGCAGTTTATTTGAGACGAGGACAGGGGCCTACAATGAGCAGTTCTTC. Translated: CASSLFETRTGAYNEQFF.

The CDR3 DNA sequence: TGTGCCAGTAGTATTGGGGGAACCAGGGCAGGGGTGAGAGAGACCCAGTACTTC. Encoded protein: CASSIGGTRAGVRETQYF. The chain combines TRBV19 with TRBJ2-5, with D maybe TRBD1 (6 bases). The germline V gene has CDR1 LNHDA and CDR2 SQIVND (reference sequence). CDR3 length: 18 amino acids. The V gene lost 3 bases and the J gene lost 4 bases, with 24 bases spanning the gap.

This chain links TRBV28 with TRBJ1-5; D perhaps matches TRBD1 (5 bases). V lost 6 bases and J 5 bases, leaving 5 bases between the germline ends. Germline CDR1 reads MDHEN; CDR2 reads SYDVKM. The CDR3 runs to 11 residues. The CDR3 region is CASRTDQPQHF. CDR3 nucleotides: TGTGCCAGCAGGACAGATCAGCCCCAGCATTTT.

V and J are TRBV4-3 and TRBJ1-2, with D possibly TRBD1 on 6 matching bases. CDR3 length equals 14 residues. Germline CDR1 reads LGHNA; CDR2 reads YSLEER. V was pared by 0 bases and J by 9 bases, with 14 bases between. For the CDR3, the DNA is TGCGCCAGCAGCCAAGATGGGGGCCTTTCCAGCTACACCTTC. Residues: CASSQDGGLSSYTF.

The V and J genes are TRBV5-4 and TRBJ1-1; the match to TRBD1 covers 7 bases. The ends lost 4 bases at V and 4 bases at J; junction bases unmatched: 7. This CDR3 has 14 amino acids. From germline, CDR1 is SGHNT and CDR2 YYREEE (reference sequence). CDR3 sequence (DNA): TGTGCCAGCAGCGTTACAGGGGCGGGCACTGAAGCTTTCTTT. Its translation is CASSVTGAGTEAFF. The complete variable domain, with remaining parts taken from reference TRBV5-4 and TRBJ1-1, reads ETGVTQSPTHLIKTRGQQVTLRCSSQSGHNTVSWYQQALGQGPQFIFQYYREEENGRGNFPPRFSGLQFPNYSSELNVNALELDDSALYLCASSVTGAGTEAFFGQGTRLTVV.